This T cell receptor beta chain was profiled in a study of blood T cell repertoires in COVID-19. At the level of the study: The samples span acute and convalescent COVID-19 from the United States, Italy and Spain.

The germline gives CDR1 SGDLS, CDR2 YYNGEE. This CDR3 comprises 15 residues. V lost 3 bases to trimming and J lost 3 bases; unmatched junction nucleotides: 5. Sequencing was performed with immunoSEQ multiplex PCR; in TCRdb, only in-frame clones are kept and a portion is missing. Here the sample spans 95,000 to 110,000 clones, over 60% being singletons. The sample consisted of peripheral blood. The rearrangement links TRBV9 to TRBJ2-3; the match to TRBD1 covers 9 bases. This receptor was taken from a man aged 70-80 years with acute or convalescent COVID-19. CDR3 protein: CASSEGQGRTDTQYF. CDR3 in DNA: TGTGCCAGCAGCGAGGGACAGGGACGGACAGATACGCAGTATTTT.